The rows below give T cell receptor beta chains drawn from one sample of a study of CD8+CD57+ T cells in acquired aplastic anemia. Each CDR3 protein gets one entry after TCRdb re-called the reads with MiXCR. Of hundreds of thousands of distinct CDR3 sequences in the sample, about a third were seen once. The source material was sorted CD4+, CD8+, or CD8+CD57+ T cells (not recorded which) from PBMCs. The receptor source for this set is a human donor with aplastic anemia. The conserved cysteine and the conserved F or W are not part of the CDR3 here. Each record gives: V gene, CDR3 length, J gene, CDR3 protein.

V gene: TRBV10-3; CDR3 length: 10; J gene: TRBJ2-1; CDR3 protein: AISKEYNEQF
V gene: TRBV10-3; CDR3 length: 12; J gene: TRBJ1-1; CDR3 protein: AISQQDGDTEAF
V gene: TRBV12-3/TRBV12-4; CDR3 length: 11; J gene: TRBJ1-5; CDR3 protein: ASSLGFNQPQH
V gene: TRBV25-1; CDR3 length: 11; J gene: TRBJ2-7; CDR3 protein: ASRTPSTYEQY
V gene: TRBV19; CDR3 length: 14; J gene: TRBJ1-5; CDR3 protein: ASSIPDRGPGQPQH
V gene: TRBV4-1; CDR3 length: 9; J gene: TRBJ1-1; CDR3 protein: ASSQEGKAF
V gene: TRBV3-1; CDR3 length: 16; J gene: TRBJ2-3; CDR3 protein: ASSQQPGTSAHTDTQY
V gene: TRBV10-3; CDR3 length: 15; J gene: TRBJ2-6; CDR3 protein: AISESGRLSGANVLT
V gene: TRBV4-3; CDR3 length: 12; J gene: TRBJ2-1; CDR3 protein: ASSQGGTGREQF
V gene: TRBV30; CDR3 length: 13; J gene: TRBJ1-6; CDR3 protein: AWSSNGQRNSPLH
V gene: TRBV2; CDR3 length: 11; J gene: TRBJ1-6; CDR3 protein: ASSLTYNSPLH
V gene: TRBV29-1; CDR3 length: 12; J gene: TRBJ2-2; CDR3 protein: SVSSGHTTGELF
V gene: TRBV6-1; CDR3 length: 10; J gene: TRBJ2-7; CDR3 protein: ATQDSAYEQY
V gene: TRBV5-1; CDR3 length: 13; J gene: TRBJ2-7; CDR3 protein: ASSLVQGLEYEQY
V gene: TRBV10-1; CDR3 length: 12; J gene: TRBJ1-1; CDR3 protein: ASSESGRRAEAF
V gene: TRBV20-1; CDR3 length: 13; J gene: TRBJ2-5; CDR3 protein: SAQIGGPYQETQY
V gene: TRBV19; CDR3 length: 12; J gene: TRBJ1-6; CDR3 protein: ASSEYNRASPLH
V gene: TRBV7-2; CDR3 length: 13; J gene: TRBJ1-2; CDR3 protein: ASSSRGGGSYGYT
V gene: TRBV6-2/TRBV6-3; CDR3 length: 10; J gene: TRBJ2-3; CDR3 protein: ASAHGADTQY
V gene: TRBV20-1; CDR3 length: 10; J gene: TRBJ2-7; CDR3 protein: SARVELDEQY
V gene: TRBV10-3; CDR3 length: 11; J gene: TRBJ1-6; CDR3 protein: AISGQGNSPLH
V gene: TRBV19; CDR3 length: 12; J gene: TRBJ2-7; CDR3 protein: ASSSSGGGYEQY
V gene: TRBV24-1; CDR3 length: 11; J gene: TRBJ2-5; CDR3 protein: ATSPGGGETQY
V gene: TRBV10-3; CDR3 length: 13; J gene: TRBJ2-3; CDR3 protein: AISERQPPGDTQY
V gene: TRBV10-3; CDR3 length: 8; J gene: TRBJ2-1; CDR3 protein: ATRGYEQF
V gene: TRBV10-3; CDR3 length: 13; J gene: TRBJ2-2; CDR3 protein: ASSLNGGKIGELF
V gene: TRBV19; CDR3 length: 14; J gene: TRBJ1-6; CDR3 protein: ASSDPMTGTYSPLH
V gene: TRBV20-1; CDR3 length: 17; J gene: TRBJ2-1; CDR3 protein: SARAGTGPPIALYNEQF
V gene: TRBV5-1; CDR3 length: 13; J gene: TRBJ1-2; CDR3 protein: ASSDGLQGAKGYT
V gene: TRBV30; CDR3 length: 11; J gene: TRBJ1-5; CDR3 protein: AWGQGADQPQH
V gene: TRBV14; CDR3 length: 13; J gene: TRBJ1-6; CDR3 protein: ASSLQDRANSPLH
V gene: TRBV29-1; CDR3 length: 13; J gene: TRBJ2-7; CDR3 protein: SVGPKGSLRVEQY
V gene: TRBV5-6; CDR3 length: 11; J gene: TRBJ1-2; CDR3 protein: ASSQDELRGHT
V gene: TRBV25-1; CDR3 length: 11; J gene: TRBJ1-1; CDR3 protein: ASSEQGAFKAF
V gene: TRBV7-3; CDR3 length: 14; J gene: TRBJ2-4; CDR3 protein: ASSLISGGDKNIQY
V gene: TRBV6-1; CDR3 length: 12; J gene: TRBJ1-2; CDR3 protein: ASTPLVRAYGYT
V gene: TRBV9; CDR3 length: 15; J gene: TRBJ1-1; CDR3 protein: ASSWWTGGNKDTEAF
V gene: TRBV25-1; CDR3 length: 9; J gene: TRBJ2-7; CDR3 protein: ASRQGDEQY
V gene: TRBV5-1; CDR3 length: 14; J gene: TRBJ2-3; CDR3 protein: ASSLELAGGPDTQY
V gene: TRBV11-1; CDR3 length: 14; J gene: TRBJ2-2; CDR3 protein: ASSSQGAVITGELF
V gene: TRBV7-3; CDR3 length: 10; J gene: TRBJ2-1; CDR3 protein: ASSRGGNEQF
V gene: TRBV4-1; CDR3 length: 12; J gene: TRBJ2-5; CDR3 protein: ASTSPSGQETQY
V gene: TRBV10-3; CDR3 length: 12; J gene: TRBJ2-5; CDR3 protein: ASSYPGLQETQY
V gene: TRBV4-2; CDR3 length: 15; J gene: TRBJ2-7; CDR3 protein: ASSQAWVQGDSYEQY
V gene: TRBV6-2/TRBV6-3; CDR3 length: 14; J gene: TRBJ2-7; CDR3 protein: ASSTTLTGGRYEQY
V gene: TRBV4-1; CDR3 length: 13; J gene: TRBJ2-7; CDR3 protein: ASSQGWTGVMVQY
V gene: TRBV2; CDR3 length: 12; J gene: TRBJ2-7; CDR3 protein: ASSLAGGPEEQY
V gene: TRBV29-1; CDR3 length: 12; J gene: TRBJ1-2; CDR3 protein: SARQGAHDYGYT